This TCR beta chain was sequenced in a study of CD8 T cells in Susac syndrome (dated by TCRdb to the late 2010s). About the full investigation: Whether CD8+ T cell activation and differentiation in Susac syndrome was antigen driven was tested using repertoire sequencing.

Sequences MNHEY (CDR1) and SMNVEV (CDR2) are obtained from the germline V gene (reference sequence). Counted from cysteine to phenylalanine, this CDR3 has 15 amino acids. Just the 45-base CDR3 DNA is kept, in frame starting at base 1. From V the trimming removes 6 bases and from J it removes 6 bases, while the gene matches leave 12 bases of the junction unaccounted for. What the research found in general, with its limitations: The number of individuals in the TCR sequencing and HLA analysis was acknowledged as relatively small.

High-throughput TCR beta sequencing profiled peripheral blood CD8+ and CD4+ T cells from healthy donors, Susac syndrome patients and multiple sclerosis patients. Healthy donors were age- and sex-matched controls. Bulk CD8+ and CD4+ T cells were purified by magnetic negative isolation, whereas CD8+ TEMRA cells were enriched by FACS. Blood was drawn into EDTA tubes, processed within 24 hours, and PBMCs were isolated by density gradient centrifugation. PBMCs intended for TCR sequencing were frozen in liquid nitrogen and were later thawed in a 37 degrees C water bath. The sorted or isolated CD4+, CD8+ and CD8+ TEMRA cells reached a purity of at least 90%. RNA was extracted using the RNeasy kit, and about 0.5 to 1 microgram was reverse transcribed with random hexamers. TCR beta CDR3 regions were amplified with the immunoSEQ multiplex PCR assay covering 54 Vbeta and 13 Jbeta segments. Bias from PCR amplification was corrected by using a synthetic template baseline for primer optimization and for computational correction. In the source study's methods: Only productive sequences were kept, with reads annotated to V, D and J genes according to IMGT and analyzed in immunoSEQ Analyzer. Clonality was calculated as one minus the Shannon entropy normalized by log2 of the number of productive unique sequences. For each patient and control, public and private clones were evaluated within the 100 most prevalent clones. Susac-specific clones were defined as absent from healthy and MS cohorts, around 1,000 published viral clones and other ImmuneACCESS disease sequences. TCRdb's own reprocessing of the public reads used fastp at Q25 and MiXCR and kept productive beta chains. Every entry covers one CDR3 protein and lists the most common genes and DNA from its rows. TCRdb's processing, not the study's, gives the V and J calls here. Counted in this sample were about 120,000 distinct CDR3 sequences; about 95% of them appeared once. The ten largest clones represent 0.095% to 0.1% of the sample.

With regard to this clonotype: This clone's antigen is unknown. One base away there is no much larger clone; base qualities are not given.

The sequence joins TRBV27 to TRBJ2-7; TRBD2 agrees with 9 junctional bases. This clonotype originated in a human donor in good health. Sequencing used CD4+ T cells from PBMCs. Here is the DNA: TGTGCCAGCAGACTTATAGCGGGAGCGGGGTTCGAGCAGTACTTC. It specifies CASRLIAGAGFEQYF.